The source of this TCR beta chain is a study of T cells after yellow fever vaccination. TCRdb passed the 5' RACE reads through MiXCR, listing each CDR3 protein once. In the table there are about 350,000 distinct CDR3 sequences, 4.1% of which are singletons. This clonotype was picked up many times. In germline, CDR1 is MGHRA, CDR2 YSYEKL. V lost 3 bases and J lost 4, with 9 bases in between. The CDR3 extends over 13 amino acids. The chain combines TRBV4-1 with TRBJ1-2; no reliable D call. The sample here was PBMCs, taken 5 days after the yellow fever booster vaccination. The sequence was collected from a man between 18 and 35 years old who received the YFV17D yellow fever vaccine. The CDR3 region is CASSQWEGYGYTF. The CDR3 bases are TGCGCCAGCAGCCAGTGGGAAGGCTATGGCTACACCTTC.